Listed here are 20 T cell receptor beta chains from one sample, sequenced in a study of cytomegalovirus exposure and HLA in healthy donors. Sequencing used immunoSEQ multiplex PCR; TCRdb keeps in-frame clones, though not all of them. The data show 150,000 to 200,000 clones, roughly 89% seen once. The source material was PBMCs. These receptors were obtained from a woman under 30 in good health and CMV-seropositive.

DNA for the CDR3: TGTGCCAGCAGCGTTGGGAGACTAGCGGGGGGACAAGAGACCCAGTACTTC. Amino acid sequence: CASSVGRLAGGQETQYF. This chain uses TRBV9 with TRBJ2-5, with 13 bases fitting TRBD2. This CDR3 is built from 17 residues. Germline CDR1 reads SGDLS; CDR2 reads YYNGEE. The V segment lost 2 bases and the J segment 2 bases; nucleotides outside the gene matches: 6.

The V gene is TRBV7-2, the J gene TRBJ1-1, with 10 bases that match TRBD1. The V gene end was trimmed by 5 bases and the J gene end by 1 base; junction bases not matched to a gene: 4. There are 15 residues in the CDR3. CDR1 and CDR2 from the germline V gene are SGHTA and FQGNSA. In DNA, the CDR3 is TGTGCCAGCAGCGAGGACAGGGGGGGGAACACTGAAGCTTTCTTT. Its protein is CASSEDRGGNTEAFF.

The chain employs TRBV29-1 and TRBJ2-2; 12 bases line up with TRBD2. V was pared by 8 bases and J by 7 bases, with 11 bases of the junction left unmatched. Germline assignment: CDR1 SQVTM and CDR2 ANQGSEA. The CDR3 runs to 15 residues. In nucleotides, the CDR3 is TGCAGCTTCTCGACTAGCGGGAGTGCCAGCGGGGAGCTGTTTTTT. It encodes CSFSTSGSASGELFF.

This rearrangement joins TRBV18 to TRBJ1-2; TRBD1 agrees at 7 bases. J lost 4 bases, V lost 3 bases, and 8 bases had no gene match. The V gene's germline CDR1 is KGHSH and CDR2 LQKENI. The CDR3 covers 15 residues. CDR3 sequence: CASSPQGQTLYGYTF. As DNA, the CDR3 is TGTGCCAGCTCACCCCAGGGACAGACTCTCTATGGCTACACCTTC.

The chain recombines TRBV5-1 with TRBJ2-1; 9 bases are shared with TRBD2. The V and J ends lost 4 bases and 3 bases, in that order; junction bases with no gene match: 5. The CDR3 sequence is 15 residues long. Germline loops: CDR1 SGHRS, CDR2 YFSETQ. CDR3 nucleotide sequence: TGCGCCAGCAGCAGAGGACTAGCGATCTACAATGAGCAGTTCTTC. Translation: CASSRGLAIYNEQFF.

The genes are TRBV6-1 and TRBJ2-2; TRBD2 is a possible D gene (5 bases). The CDR3 has 14 residues. The V and J ends lost 10 bases and 1 base respectively, with 13 bases between them. Germline loops: CDR1 MNHNS, CDR2 SASEGT. The chain's CDR3 is CATRAPGNTGELFF. CDR3 coding DNA: TGTGCCACGAGGGCGCCCGGGAACACCGGGGAGCTGTTTTTT.

The rearrangement joins TRBV5-1 to TRBJ1-2; 7 positions match TRBD1. From germline, CDR1 is SGHRS and CDR2 YFSETQ. Trimming removed 0 bases from V and 8 bases from J; junction bases left unmatched: 4. The CDR3 has 13 residues. CDR3 sequence reads: CASSLETGHGYTF. In DNA form, the CDR3 reads TGCGCCAGCAGCTTGGAGACAGGGCACGGCTACACCTTC. Variable domain in full (rest from reference TRBV5-1 and TRBJ1-2): KAGVTQTPRYLIKTRGQQVTLSCSPISGHRSVSWYQQTPGQGLQFLFEYFSETQRNKGNFPGRFSGRQFSNSRSEMNVSTLELGDSALYLCASSLETGHGYTFGSGTRLTVV.

The J gene is TRBJ2-2, the V gene TRBV6-7, with no clear D. TRBV6-7 is marked as an open reading frame, function uncertain. The CDR3 runs 16 residues. Deletions cut 0 bases from V and 1 base from J, with 9 bases between. CDR3 loop: CASSYSRNENTGELFF. CDR3 DNA: TGTGCCAGCAGTTACTCCAGGAACGAGAACACCGGGGAGCTGTTTTTT.

The V call is TRBV9, the J call TRBJ2-2, with 11 bases lining up with TRBD2. Trimming took 0 bases from V and 3 from J; bases not matched to a gene: 10. The germline V gene has CDR1 SGDLS and CDR2 YYNGEE. The CDR3 runs to 19 residues. CDR3 residues: CASSVAPTLAGGHTGELFF. The CDR3 DNA follows: TGTGCCAGCAGCGTAGCCCCCACCCTAGCGGGGGGCCACACCGGGGAGCTGTTTTTT.

This clone was seen more than once but under ten times. The rearrangement links TRBV6-5 to TRBJ2-5, with 9 bases that match TRBD2. CDR1 is MNHEY and CDR2 is SVGAGI in the germline V gene. With 4 bases clipped from V and 5 bases from J, the junction kept 11 bases outside the gene matches. This CDR3 contains 16 residues. CDR3: CASSSFLREGPETQYF. CDR3 nucleotide sequence: TGTGCCAGCAGTTCCTTCCTGCGGGAGGGCCCGGAGACCCAGTACTTC.

V and J are TRBV9 and TRBJ2-3, with 13 positions matching TRBD2. The CDR3 has 16 residues. Per the germline V gene, CDR1 is SGDLS and CDR2 is YYNGEE. Unmatched junction bases numbered 3, after V lost 0 bases and J lost 5 bases. The DNA for the CDR3 is TGTGCCAGCAGCGTAGGACTAGCGGGAGGTGTAGATACGCAGTATTTT. Translating gives CASSVGLAGGVDTQYF.

This clone appeared a single time. The chain links TRBV7-9 to TRBJ2-7; D not certain. The V gene lost 1 base and the J gene lost 0 bases, with 10 bases spanning the gap. The V gene's germline CDR1 is SEHNR and CDR2 FQNEAQ (reference sequence). The CDR3 extends over 15 amino acids. This CDR3 reads CASSLGLPSSYEQYF. CDR3 in DNA: TGTGCCAGCAGCTTAGGTCTACCGAGCTCCTACGAGCAGTACTTC.

The chain is built from TRBV6-6 and TRBJ1-1; tentatively, D is TRBD1 (6 bases). This CDR3 contains 14 residues. Germline V gene data show CDR1 as MNHNY and CDR2 as SVGAGI (reference sequence). V gave up 2 bases and J gave up 8 bases, with 15 bases separating them. The CDR3 sequence is CASSYAQGLGEAFF. In nucleotides, the CDR3 is TGTGCCAGCAGTTACGCACAGGGATTGGGGGAAGCTTTCTTT.

The chain links TRBV4-2 to TRBJ2-1; tentatively, D is TRBD1 (5 bases). The V end was cut by 0 bases, the J end by 5 bases, with 17 bases between. The CDR3 has 17 residues. Germline V gene data show CDR1 as LGHNA and CDR2 as YNFKEQ. The CDR3 sequence is CASSQDGGGTGHNEQFF. Written as DNA, the CDR3 is TGTGCCAGCAGCCAAGATGGCGGCGGAACAGGTCACAATGAGCAGTTCTTC.

This chain joins TRBV5-1 and TRBJ2-3; 8 bases agree with TRBD1. Per the germline V gene, CDR1 is SGHRS and CDR2 is YFSETQ. V lost 4 bases to trimming and J lost 3 bases; unmatched junction nucleotides: 10. This CDR3 region has 16 residues. In DNA, the CDR3 is TGCGCCAGCAGCCTTCCCCTACAGGGGGTAACAGATACGCAGTATTTT. Its translation is CASSLPLQGVTDTQYF.

This clone was picked up one time. The chain uses TRBV28 and TRBJ1-2, with 7 bases aligning to TRBD1. After removal of 7 bases from V and 7 bases from J, the junction contained 9 bases not matched to a gene. The germline gives CDR1 MDHEN, CDR2 SYDVKM. The CDR3 contains 13 residues. The CDR3 sequence is CASKSQGQFGYTF. CDR3 sequence (DNA): TGTGCCAGCAAATCACAGGGGCAATTTGGCTACACCTTC.

CDR3 in DNA: TGTGCCAGCAGCTCTCCAGGGGACTATGGCTACACCTTC. Protein sequence: CASSSPGDYGYTF. V gene TRBV7-2 combines with J gene TRBJ1-2; maybe TRBD1 (6 bases). V lost 4 bases, J lost 3 bases, and 9 bases lay in between. There are 13 residues in the CDR3. The germline V gene encodes CDR1 SGHTA and CDR2 FQGNSA.

The rearrangement links TRBV18 to TRBJ2-7; 8 bases map to TRBD1. There are 14 residues in the CDR3. CDR1 is KGHSH, CDR2 LQKENI, per germline. V trimming: 3 bases; J trimming: 6 bases; junction bases outside the gene matches: 7. The CDR3 loop reads CASSPVGQATEQYF. The CDR3 region has the DNA TGTGCCAGCTCACCCGTGGGACAGGCGACCGAGCAGTACTTC. Full variable domain (missing parts from reference TRBV18 and TRBJ2-7): NAGVMQNPRHLVRRRGQEARLRCSPMKGHSHVYWYRQLPEEGLKFMVYLQKENIIDESGMPKERFSAEFPKEGPSILRIQQVVRGDSAAYFCASSPVGQATEQYFGPGTRLTVT.

This chain links TRBV27 with TRBJ2-3; 8 bases map to TRBD2. Germline V gene data show CDR1 as MNHEY and CDR2 as SMNVEV (reference sequence). The V gene end was trimmed by 3 bases and the J gene end by 3 bases; junction bases not matched to a gene: 5. CDR3 length: 15 residues. The CDR3 DNA is TGTGCCAGCAGTTTCAGACTAGCGCCAACAGATACGCAGTATTTT. Translating it yields CASSFRLAPTDTQYF.

In nucleotides, the CDR3 is TGTGCCAGCAGTTCATCCCCCGTCACTGAAGCTTTCTTT. Translation: CASSSSPVTEAFF. The rearrangement uses TRBV27 and TRBJ1-1; D remains unclear. V lost 4 bases to trimming and J lost 4 bases, with 10 bases between them. The germline V gene encodes CDR1 MNHEY and CDR2 SMNVEV (reference sequence). The CDR3 covers 13 residues.